The T cell receptor (beta chain) under discussion was sequenced for a study of blood T cell repertoires in COVID-19. Study-wide background: Collection of acute and convalescent COVID-19 samples took place in the United States, Italy and Spain. T cells, B-cell-depleted T cells, or PBMCs supplied cDNA or gDNA.

Methods used by the authors: Reference gene primer amplification yielded estimated nucleated cell counts. Produced via immunoSEQ multiplex PCR; TCRdb's table is partial and in-frame only. That table is the source of V, J and clone size, and D and trimming were worked out from the DNA. The sample shows some 210,000 clones, 84% of them seen only once. The CDR3 is made up of 15 amino acids. Germline V gives CDR1 GTSNPN, CDR2 SVGIG (reference sequence). Losses at the gene ends were 5 bases for V and 3 bases for J; bases not matched to a gene: 11. This clone has a handful of counts. The source material was peripheral blood. The chain joins TRBV30 to TRBJ2-7, with 9 nucleotides matching TRBD1. The sequence was collected from a woman between 65 and 79 years old with active or convalescent COVID-19. The CDR3 bases are TGTGCCTGGGGGACAGGGAAAAGAGGACTCTACGAGCAGTACTTC. It yields the protein CAWGTGKRGLYEQYF.